This entry is about one T cell receptor (beta chain). This sample stems from a study of T cell changes during pregnancy in multiple sclerosis. The CDR3 runs 14 residues. Between the trimmed V and J ends, which lost 3 bases and 5 bases, there was a span of 15 bases. Germline assignment: CDR1 GTSNPN and CDR2 SVGIG (reference sequence). Sequencing was performed with immunoSEQ multiplex PCR; in TCRdb, only in-frame clones are kept and a portion is missing. Here the sample spans under 120,000 clones, approximately 91% being singletons. The starting material was peripheral blood, obtained after pregnancy. The chain has TRBV30 and TRBJ2-3, with D possibly being TRBD2 (5 bases). This receptor was obtained from a female donor with multiple sclerosis, enrolled in a pregnancy study. The CDR3 DNA follows: TGTGCCTGGAGAGGAAATAGCGAAAGAGATACGCAGTATTTT. Its protein is CAWRGNSERDTQYF.